This T cell receptor (beta chain) came from a study of Ad26.COV2.S vaccination and SARS-CoV-2 variants. The treatment is: 15 to 20 received Ad26.COV2.S at low or high dose, single or two shots; roughly 5 received placebo; per-sample allocation not given. Repertoires come from day 63 after the first vaccine or placebo injection. Donation was by an adult aged 18-55 years who was in Boston. Vaccination employed an Ad26 vector expressing the Wuhan-strain SARS-CoV-2 spike. CDR3 length: 15 amino acids. Germline V gives CDR1 KGHSH, CDR2 LQKENI. The V gene lost 2 bases and the J gene lost 0 bases, with 8 bases spanning the gap. TCRdb keeps only in-frame clones here, not all; method: immunoSEQ multiplex PCR. This sample has just over 350,000 clones, with about 88% found just once.

The sample was peripheral blood, taken in a trial of Ad26.COV2.S vaccine versus placebo. V and J are TRBV18 and TRBJ1-3; no firm D call. The sequence was collected from a person aged 18-65 years who received the Ad26.COV2.S COVID-19 vaccine or a placebo. The CDR3 DNA reads TGTGCCAGCTCACCATCCAGTAGCTCTGGAAACACCATATATTTT. Its protein product is CASSPSSSSGNTIYF.